This paragraph covers one T cell receptor (beta chain) sequence. This entry comes from a study of blood T cell repertoires in COVID-19. Background on the study: Samples taken during acute and convalescent COVID-19 were collected in the United States, Italy and Spain.

Only in-frame clones appear in the TCRdb table, and some are missing; sequencing was by immunoSEQ multiplex PCR. The sample has 200,000 to 250,000 clones; 84% are singletons. The germline gives CDR1 ENHRY, CDR2 SYGVKD. CDR3 length: 16 amino acids. V dropped 7 bases and J dropped 0 bases, with 17 bases sitting between them. The sample was peripheral blood. The receptor was isolated from a man between 50 and 59 years old with acute or convalescent COVID-19. The chain combines TRBV10-3 with TRBJ2-3; a possible D gene is TRBD2 (5 bases). CDR3 sequence reads: CAITNLKAESTDTQYF. The CDR3 nucleotides are TGTGCCATCACTAACCTTAAAGCGGAAAGCACAGATACGCAGTATTTT.